This T cell receptor (beta chain) came from a study of regulatory T cells in long-lasting Graves disease. Findings of the study overall: Persistent disease showed a preference for TRBV28, TRBJ1-2 and TRBJ2-5.

Trimming shortened V by 8 bases and J by 1 base, and 17 bases separated the two germline ends. Germline CDR1 is LNHDA and CDR2 is SQIVND (reference sequence). The CDR3 covers 15 residues. This clonotype was detected only a few times. Its antigen is as yet unknown. Time point denoted: newly diagnosed GD, antithyroid drugs for less than 3 months. RNA extracted from PBMCs served as the sequencing template. Through Arm-PCR of CDR3 regions and iRepertoire HTBI primers, TCR beta libraries were built. TCRdb ran MiXCR on the multiplex PCR reads and lists one entry per CDR3 protein. The table shows around 500,000 distinct CDR3 sequences, with approximately 15% occurring only once. These sequences were also reported in another study, on T cells in Graves' hyperthyroidism and ophthalmopathy. That paper notes: Diagnosis relied on clinical symptoms, serum thyroxine and TRAb, thyroid ultrasound and orbital computed tomography. During a first-round RT-PCR of the TCR CDR3, the HTBI primer set was used.

The input for sequencing was peripheral blood mononuclear cells (PBMCs), taken at new diagnosis, from a patient treated with antithyroid drugs. V gene TRBV19 combines with J gene TRBJ1-1, with D uncertain. The TCR originated in a man aged 25 to 40 with Graves disease. CDR3 region: CASALLGGENTEAFF. CDR3 sequence (DNA): TGTGCCAGTGCCTTATTGGGCGGGGAGAACACTGAAGCTTTCTTT.